Below are 9 T cell receptor beta chains sequenced from a single sample in a study of blood T cell repertoires in COVID-19. Clones were read by immunoSEQ multiplex PCR, and TCRdb kept only the in-frame ones, dropping some. The table includes about 160,000 clones, 65% to 90% detected once. Sample: peripheral blood. Source of these receptors: a man between 65 and 85 years old with acute or convalescent COVID-19.

Written as DNA, the CDR3 is TGTGCCAGTAGTACCGCGGGGGGCCTAAACACCATATATTTT. Translation gives CASSTAGGLNTIYF. The chain uses TRBV19 and TRBJ1-3, with D possibly being TRBD1 (6 bases). CDR1 and CDR2 from the germline V gene are LNHDA and SQIVND (reference sequence). The V gene lost 4 bases and the J gene lost 6 bases, with 13 bases spanning the gap. This CDR3 has 14 residues.

The chain is built from TRBV6-2 or TRBV6-3 and TRBJ2-1; maybe TRBD1 (6 bases). The V gene lost 0 bases and the J gene lost 6 bases, with 15 bases spanning the gap. CDR3 length: 16 residues. CDR1 is MNHEY, CDR2 SVGEGT, per germline. The CDR3 nucleotides read TGTGCCAGCAGTTACTCGAGGGGGAAGGGTAGCAATGAGCAGTTCTTC. Protein: CASSYSRGKGSNEQFF.

The V and J genes are TRBV15 and TRBJ2-4; a possible D gene is TRBD2 (6 bases). The CDR3 spans 18 residues. In germline, CDR1 is LNHNV, CDR2 YYDKDF (reference sequence). The V gene lost 0 bases and the J gene lost 0 bases, with 15 bases spanning the gap. The CDR3 loop is CATSRDGVGGTAKNIQYF. As DNA, the CDR3 is TGTGCCACCAGCAGAGATGGGGTGGGCGGGACAGCCAAAAACATTCAGTACTTC.

The chain recombines TRBV2 with TRBJ2-7; D not certain. Germline CDR1 SNHLY, CDR2 FYNNEI. The CDR3 runs 15 residues. The ends were cut back, 2 bases at V and 2 bases at J, with 13 bases in the middle. CDR3: CASSEPRSVPYEQYF. The CDR3 DNA follows: TGTGCCAGCAGTGAACCGCGTTCGGTGCCCTACGAGCAGTACTTC.

The V call is TRBV28, the J call TRBJ2-1; D may be TRBD1 (5 bases). The germline gives CDR1 MDHEN, CDR2 SYDVKM. The length of the CDR3 is 11 residues. Trimming shortened V by 5 bases and J by 9 bases, and 8 bases separated the two germline ends. The CDR3 DNA is TGTGCCAGCAGTCGACAGAGTGAGCAGTTCTTC. This sequence encodes CASSRQSEQFF. Drawing the rest from reference TRBV28 and TRBJ2-1, the complete variable domain is DVKVTQSSRYLVKRTGEKVFLECVQDMDHENMFWYRQDPGLGLRLIYFSYDVKMKEKGDIPEGYSVSREKKERFSLILESASTNQTSMYLCASSRQSEQFFGPGTRLTVL.

The chain carries TRBV28 and TRBJ1-1, with D possibly being TRBD1 (5 bases). Deletions cut 2 bases from V and 9 bases from J, with 19 bases between. CDR3 length equals 15 residues. The germline V gene has CDR1 MDHEN and CDR2 SYDVKM. The CDR3 loop reads CASSLPIGGGSKAFF. The CDR3 nucleotides are TGTGCCAGCAGTTTACCCATTGGGGGGGGGTCCAAAGCTTTCTTT.

The sample holds one count of this clone. The gene calls are TRBV2 and TRBJ2-5; 10 bases are shared with TRBD1. V shed 8 bases, J shed 1 base, and the junction held 1 base outside the gene matches. The CDR3 totals 13 residues. Germline loops: CDR1 SNHLY, CDR2 FYNNEI. DNA for the CDR3: TGTGCCAGCCGGACAGGGGGCCAAGAGACCCAGTACTTC. It encodes CASRTGGQETQYF. Looking up the rest from reference TRBV2 and TRBJ2-5 gives the full variable domain: EPEVTQTPSHQVTQMGQEVILRCVPISNHLYFYWYRQILGQKVEFLVSFYNNEISEKSEIFDDQFSVERPDGSNFTLKIRSTKLEDSAMYFCASRTGGQETQYFGPGTRLLVL.

The chain links TRBV30 to TRBJ1-4; 7 nucleotides match TRBD1. The germline gives CDR1 GTSNPN, CDR2 SVGIG (reference sequence). The junction had 7 bases not matched to a gene; V was cut back by 2 bases and J by 7 bases. The CDR3 is 14 amino acids. The CDR3 DNA sequence: TGTGCCTGGAGTACCGGGTCAGGGGGTGAAAAACTGTTTTTT. Translation gives CAWSTGSGGEKLFF.

V is TRBV20-1 and J is TRBJ1-2; D is unclear. The CDR3 is made up of 12 amino acids. The V end was cut by 3 bases, the J end by 0 bases, with 5 bases between. Germline V gives CDR1 DFQATT, CDR2 SNEGSKA (reference sequence). The CDR3 region is CSASLSNYGYTF. CDR3 nucleotides: TGCAGTGCTAGTCTCTCTAACTATGGCTACACCTTC.